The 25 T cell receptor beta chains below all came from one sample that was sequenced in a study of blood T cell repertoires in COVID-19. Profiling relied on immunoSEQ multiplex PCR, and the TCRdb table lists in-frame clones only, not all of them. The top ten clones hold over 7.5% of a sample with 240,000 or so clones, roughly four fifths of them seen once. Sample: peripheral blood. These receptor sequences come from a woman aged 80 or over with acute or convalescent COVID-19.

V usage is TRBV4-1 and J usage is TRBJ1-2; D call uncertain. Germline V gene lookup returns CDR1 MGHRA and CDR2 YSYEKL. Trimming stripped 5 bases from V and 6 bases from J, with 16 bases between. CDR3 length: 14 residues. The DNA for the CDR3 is TGCGCCAGCAGCACCCCGGGGTCGGCGGATGGCTACACCTTC. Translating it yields CASSTPGSADGYTF.

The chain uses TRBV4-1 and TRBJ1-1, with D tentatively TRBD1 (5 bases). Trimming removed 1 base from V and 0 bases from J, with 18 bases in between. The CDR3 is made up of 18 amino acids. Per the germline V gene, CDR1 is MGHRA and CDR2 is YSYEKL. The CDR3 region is CASSQGTLRGTLNTEAFF. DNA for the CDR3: TGCGCCAGCAGCCAAGGAACGTTAAGGGGCACCTTGAACACTGAAGCTTTCTTT.

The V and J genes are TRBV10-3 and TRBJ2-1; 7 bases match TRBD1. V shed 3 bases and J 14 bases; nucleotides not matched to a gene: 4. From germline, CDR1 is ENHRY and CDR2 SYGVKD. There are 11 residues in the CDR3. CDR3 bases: TGTGCCATCAGTGACAGGGACAGTAAGTTCTTC. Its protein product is CAISDRDSKFF.

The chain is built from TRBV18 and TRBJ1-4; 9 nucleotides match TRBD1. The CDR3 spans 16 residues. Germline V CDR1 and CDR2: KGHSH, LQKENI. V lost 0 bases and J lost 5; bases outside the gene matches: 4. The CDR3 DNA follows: TGTGCCAGCTCACCACCGACAGGGGGATTCAATGAAAAACTGTTTTTT. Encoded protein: CASSPPTGGFNEKLFF.

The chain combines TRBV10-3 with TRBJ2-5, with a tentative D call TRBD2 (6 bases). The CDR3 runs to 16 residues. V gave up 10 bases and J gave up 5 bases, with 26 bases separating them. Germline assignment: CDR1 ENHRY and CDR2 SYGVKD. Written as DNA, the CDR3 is TGTGCCACAATGCCCTCCCGGGGGTTAGAAGAGGAGACCCAGTACTTC. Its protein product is CATMPSRGLEEETQYF.

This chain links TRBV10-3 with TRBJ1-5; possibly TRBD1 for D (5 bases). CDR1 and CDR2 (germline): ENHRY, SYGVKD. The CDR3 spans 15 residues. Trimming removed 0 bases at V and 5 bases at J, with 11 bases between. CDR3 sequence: CAISESRGGYQPQHF. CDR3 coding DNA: TGTGCCATCAGTGAGTCGAGGGGAGGTTATCAGCCCCAGCATTTT.

CDR3 DNA: TGTGCCAGCAGTGAACCGAGGGGGTTTACTTTCTTT. This sequence encodes CASSEPRGFTFF. The V and J genes are TRBV12-3 or TRBV12-4 and TRBJ1-1, with a possible D match to TRBD1 (6 bases). The CDR3 runs 12 residues. V was trimmed by 5 bases and J by 12 bases, leaving 16 bases between them.

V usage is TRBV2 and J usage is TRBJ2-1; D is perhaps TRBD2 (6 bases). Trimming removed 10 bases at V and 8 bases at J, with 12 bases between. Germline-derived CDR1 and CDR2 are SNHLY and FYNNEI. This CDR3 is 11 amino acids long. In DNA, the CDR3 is TGTGCCACCGGACTACTCCATGAGCAGTTCTTC. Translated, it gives CATGLLHEQFF.

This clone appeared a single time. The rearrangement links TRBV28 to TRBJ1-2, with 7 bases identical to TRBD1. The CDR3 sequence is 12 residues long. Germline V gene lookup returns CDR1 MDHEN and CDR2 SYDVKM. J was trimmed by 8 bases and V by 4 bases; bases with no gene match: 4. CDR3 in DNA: TGTGCCAGCAGTTCCGGGACAGCCGGCTACACCTTC. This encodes CASSSGTAGYTF.

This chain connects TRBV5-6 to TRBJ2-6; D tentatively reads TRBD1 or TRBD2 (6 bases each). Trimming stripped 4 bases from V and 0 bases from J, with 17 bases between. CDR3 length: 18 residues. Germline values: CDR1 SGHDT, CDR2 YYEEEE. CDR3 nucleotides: TGTGCCAGCAGCCTGGGGGGACACCTGAGCTCTGGGGCCAACGTCCTGACTTTC. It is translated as CASSLGGHLSSGANVLTF.

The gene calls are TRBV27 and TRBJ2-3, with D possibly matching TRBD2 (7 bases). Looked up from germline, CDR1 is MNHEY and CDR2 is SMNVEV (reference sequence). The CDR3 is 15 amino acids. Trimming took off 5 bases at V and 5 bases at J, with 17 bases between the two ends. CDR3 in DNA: TGTGCCAGCAGTCCTATAGGGGGGGCACAAGATACGCAGTATTTT. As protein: CASSPIGGAQDTQYF.

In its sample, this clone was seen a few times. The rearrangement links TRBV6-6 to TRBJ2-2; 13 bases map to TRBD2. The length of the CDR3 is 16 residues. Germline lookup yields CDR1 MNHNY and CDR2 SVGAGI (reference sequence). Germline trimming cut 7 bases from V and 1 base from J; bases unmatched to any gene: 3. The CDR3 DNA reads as TGTGCCAGCAATGGACTAGCGGGGGAGAACACCGGGGAGCTGTTTTTT. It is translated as CASNGLAGENTGELFF.

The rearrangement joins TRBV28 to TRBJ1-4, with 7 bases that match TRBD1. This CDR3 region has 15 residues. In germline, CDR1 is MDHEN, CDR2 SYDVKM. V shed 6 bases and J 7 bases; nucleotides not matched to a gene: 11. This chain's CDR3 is CASSLQTGRSEKLFF. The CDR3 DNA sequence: TGTGCCAGCAGCCTACAGACAGGGCGGAGTGAAAAACTGTTTTTT.

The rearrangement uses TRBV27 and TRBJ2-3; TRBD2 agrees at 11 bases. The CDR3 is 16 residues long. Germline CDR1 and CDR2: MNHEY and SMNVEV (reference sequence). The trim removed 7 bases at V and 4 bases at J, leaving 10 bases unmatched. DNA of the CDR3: TGTGCCAGCACCCCCTGGGGGACTAGCGGTTCAGATACGCAGTATTTT. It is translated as CASTPWGTSGSDTQYF.

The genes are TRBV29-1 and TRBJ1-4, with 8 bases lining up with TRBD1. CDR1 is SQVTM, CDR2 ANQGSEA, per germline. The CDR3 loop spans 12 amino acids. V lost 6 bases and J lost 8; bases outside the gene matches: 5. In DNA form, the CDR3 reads TGCAGCGTAGGACAGGGTGGGGAAAAACTGTTTTTT. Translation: CSVGQGGEKLFF.

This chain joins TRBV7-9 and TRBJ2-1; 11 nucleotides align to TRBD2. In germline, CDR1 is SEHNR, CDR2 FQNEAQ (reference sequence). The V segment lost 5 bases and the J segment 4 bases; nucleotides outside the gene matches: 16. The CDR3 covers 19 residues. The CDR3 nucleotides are TGTGCCAGCAGCCCCCGGCTAGCGGGGGGCCTCTCTTCTTACAATGAGCAGTTCTTC. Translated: CASSPRLAGGLSSYNEQFF.

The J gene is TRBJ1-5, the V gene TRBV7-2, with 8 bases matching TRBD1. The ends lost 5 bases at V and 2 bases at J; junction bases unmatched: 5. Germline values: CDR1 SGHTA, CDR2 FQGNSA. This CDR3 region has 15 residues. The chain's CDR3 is CASSLDRAGNQPQHF. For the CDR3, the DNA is TGTGCCAGCAGCCTGGACAGGGCTGGCAATCAGCCCCAGCATTTT.

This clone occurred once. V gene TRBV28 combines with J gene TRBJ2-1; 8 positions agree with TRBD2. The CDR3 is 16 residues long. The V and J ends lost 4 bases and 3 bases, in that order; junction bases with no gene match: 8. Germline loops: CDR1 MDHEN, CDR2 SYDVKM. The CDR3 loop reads CASSSLGLAGYNEQFF. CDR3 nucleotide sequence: TGTGCCAGCAGTTCCCTCGGGCTAGCGGGCTACAATGAGCAGTTCTTC.

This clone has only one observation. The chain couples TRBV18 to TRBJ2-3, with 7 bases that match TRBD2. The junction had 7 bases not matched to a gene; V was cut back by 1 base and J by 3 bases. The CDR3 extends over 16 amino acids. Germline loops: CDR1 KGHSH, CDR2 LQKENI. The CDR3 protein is CASSPLSGGPTDTQYF. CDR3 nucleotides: TGTGCCAGCTCACCACTCTCGGGGGGACCTACAGATACGCAGTATTTT.

The CDR3 is CASSPTGVNSPLHF. The CDR3 DNA is TGTGCCAGCAGCCCCACAGGGGTGAATTCACCCCTCCACTTT. This rearrangement joins TRBV9 to TRBJ1-6; 7 bases align to TRBD1. In germline, CDR1 is SGDLS, CDR2 YYNGEE. With 4 bases clipped from V and 7 bases from J, the junction kept 5 bases outside the gene matches. The CDR3 loop spans 14 amino acids.

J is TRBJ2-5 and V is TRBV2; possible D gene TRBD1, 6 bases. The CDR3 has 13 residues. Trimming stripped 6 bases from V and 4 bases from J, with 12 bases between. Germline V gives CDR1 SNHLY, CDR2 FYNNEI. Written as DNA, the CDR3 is TGTGCCAGCAGAAAGGGCAGGGGAGAGACCCAGTACTTC. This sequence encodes CASRKGRGETQYF.

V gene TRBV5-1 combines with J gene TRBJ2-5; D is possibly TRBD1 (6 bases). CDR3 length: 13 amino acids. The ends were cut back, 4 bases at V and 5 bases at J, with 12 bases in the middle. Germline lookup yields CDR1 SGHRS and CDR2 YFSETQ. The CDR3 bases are TGCGCCAGCAGCCAAGGGGGTACGGAGACCCAGTACTTC. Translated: CASSQGGTETQYF.

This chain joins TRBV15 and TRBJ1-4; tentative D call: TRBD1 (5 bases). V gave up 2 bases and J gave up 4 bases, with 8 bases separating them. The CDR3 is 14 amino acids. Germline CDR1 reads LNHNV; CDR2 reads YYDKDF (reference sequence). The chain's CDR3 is CATSRQGFNEKLFF. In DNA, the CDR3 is TGTGCCACCAGCAGACAGGGCTTTAATGAAAAACTGTTTTTT.

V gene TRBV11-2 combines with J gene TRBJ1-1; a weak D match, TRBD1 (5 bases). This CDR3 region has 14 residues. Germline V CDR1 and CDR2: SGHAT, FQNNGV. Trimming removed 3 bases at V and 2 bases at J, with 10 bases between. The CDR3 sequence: CASSLDTLNTEAFF. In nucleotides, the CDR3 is TGTGCCAGCAGCTTGGACACACTTAACACTGAAGCTTTCTTT.

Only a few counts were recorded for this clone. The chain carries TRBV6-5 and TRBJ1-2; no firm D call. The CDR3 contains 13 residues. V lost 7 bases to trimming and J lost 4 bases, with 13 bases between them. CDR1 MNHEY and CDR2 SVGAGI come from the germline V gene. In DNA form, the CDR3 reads TGTGCCAGCAAACGAGGTGCTCCCTATGGCTACACCTTC. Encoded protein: CASKRGAPYGYTF.